Each of the 24 T cell receptor beta chains below was sequenced from the same sample in a study of CD4 T cell repertoires in COVID-19. Only in-frame clones appear in the TCRdb table, and some are missing; sequencing was by immunoSEQ multiplex PCR. The table records 65,000 to 95,000 clones, 83% of them present only once. Sequencing was performed on CD4+ T cells from peripheral blood, taken after recovery from COVID-19. The receptors were gathered from a human donor who had COVID-19.

The chain combines TRBV7-8 with TRBJ2-7; a possible D gene is TRBD2 (6 bases). CDR3 size: 16 residues. The V end lost 1 base, the J end lost 7 bases, and 20 bases lay between the germline ends. CDR1 and CDR2 (germline): SGHVS, FQNEAQ. CDR3 loop: CASSLGAGTNGREQYF. The CDR3 coding sequence is TGTGCCAGCAGCTTAGGGGCGGGAACGAACGGAAGGGAGCAGTACTTC.

The chain is built from TRBV6-5 and TRBJ2-1; D remains unclear. The V and J ends lost 5 bases and 7 bases respectively, with 6 bases between them. From germline, CDR1 is MNHEY and CDR2 SVGAGI. There are 11 residues in the CDR3. The CDR3: CASSRVNEQFF. For the CDR3, the DNA is TGTGCCAGCAGTCGGGTGAATGAGCAGTTCTTC.

This clone was recorded once. DNA of the CDR3: TGCGCCAGCAGTGAATACAGGGGTCCCAATCAGCCCCAGCATTTT. This encodes CASSEYRGPNQPQHF. The genes are TRBV10-2 and TRBJ1-5; 7 bases match TRBD1. The germline CDR1 and CDR2 sequences are WSHSY and SAAADI. The CDR3 length is 15 residues. J lost 3 bases, V lost 3 bases, and 5 bases had no gene match.

A word on this clone: Distinct nucleotide sequences in the sample also encode this CDR3. The rearrangement uses TRBV5-1 and TRBJ2-2, with a tentative D call TRBD1 (6 bases). V dropped 4 bases and J dropped 0 bases, with 10 bases sitting between them. CDR3 length: 15 amino acids. The germline CDR1 and CDR2 sequences are SGHRS and YFSETQ. CDR3 sequence: CASSPGTTNTGELFF. CDR3 nucleotide sequence: TGCGCCAGCAGCCCCGGGACAACGAACACCGGGGAGCTGTTTTTT.

This chain uses TRBV5-1 with TRBJ1-4; 9 bases match TRBD1. CDR3 length: 18 amino acids. Germline lookup yields CDR1 SGHRS and CDR2 YFSETQ. The V segment lost 4 bases and the J segment 8 bases; nucleotides outside the gene matches: 18. The CDR3 nucleotides are TGCGCCAGCAGCAAGGCGGGACAGGGTAAACCCCCCGGAGAAAAACTGTTTTTT. Translating it yields CASSKAGQGKPPGEKLFF.

V and J are TRBV5-1 and TRBJ1-2, with a tentative D call TRBD1 (6 bases). Germline CDR1 SGHRS, CDR2 YFSETQ. V gave up 4 bases and J gave up 7 bases, with 11 bases separating them. The CDR3 extends over 12 amino acids. CDR3 loop: CASSDLRGGYTF. CDR3 coding DNA: TGCGCCAGCAGCGACCTCAGGGGTGGCTACACCTTC.

The chain is built from TRBV27 and TRBJ2-1; D might be TRBD2 (7 bases). CDR3 length: 12 amino acids. The V end was cut by 1 base, the J end by 15 bases, with 13 bases between. Germline assignment: CDR1 MNHEY and CDR2 SMNVEV (reference sequence). The chain's CDR3 is CASSLLGGAWFF. In DNA form, the CDR3 reads TGTGCCAGCAGTTTATTGGGGGGGGCCTGGTTCTTC.

This clone was counted only a few times. The chain uses TRBV19 and TRBJ1-2; D call uncertain. The CDR3 consists of 14 residues. The germline V gene has CDR1 LNHDA and CDR2 SQIVND (reference sequence). V was trimmed by 2 bases and J by 0 bases, leaving 7 bases between them. This CDR3 is CASSIRESNYGYTF. The DNA for the CDR3 is TGTGCCAGTAGTATAAGGGAATCTAACTATGGCTACACCTTC.

The chain carries TRBV7-8 and TRBJ2-3, with unresolved D. Germline V gene lookup returns CDR1 SGHVS and CDR2 FQNEAQ. The CDR3 loop spans 14 amino acids. V shed 5 bases and J shed 2 bases, with 11 bases lying between them. The CDR3 loop is CASSMDGPTDTQYF. In DNA form, the CDR3 reads TGTGCCAGCAGCATGGATGGTCCCACAGATACGCAGTATTTT.

The chain is built from TRBV27 and TRBJ1-4, with D possibly matching TRBD1 (5 bases). This CDR3 region has 16 residues. In germline, CDR1 is MNHEY, CDR2 SMNVEV (reference sequence). Trimming removed 6 bases from V and 2 bases from J, with 16 bases in between. The CDR3 reads CASSLTAAPTNEKLFF. The CDR3, as DNA: TGTGCCAGCAGCCTGACAGCAGCCCCTACTAATGAAAAACTGTTTTTT.

The chain joins TRBV10-1 to TRBJ2-2; 8 positions match TRBD2. Germline V gene sequence: CDR1 WNHNN, CDR2 SYGVQD (reference sequence). The CDR3 extends over 14 amino acids. Unmatched junction bases numbered 4, after V lost 7 bases and J lost 3 bases. The CDR3 DNA reads TGCGCCAGCACTGCGGGAGGCGACACCGGGGAGCTGTTTTTT. Amino acids: CASTAGGDTGELFF.

The rearrangement uses TRBV5-6 and TRBJ1-2; the D is unclear. Looked up from germline, CDR1 is SGHDT and CDR2 is YYEEEE. CDR3 size: 12 residues. V lost 0 bases and J lost 13, with 13 bases in between. The CDR3 DNA is TGTGCCAGCAGCTTGGGATTAGAGCTGCCCACCTTC. Its translation: CASSLGLELPTF.

The chain employs TRBV4-1 and TRBJ1-6; D is ambiguous. In germline, CDR1 is MGHRA, CDR2 YSYEKL. The CDR3 spans 13 residues. The V end was cut by 4 bases, the J end by 6 bases, with 7 bases between. The CDR3 DNA sequence: TGCGCCAGCAGCCTCGTTGGTAATTCACCCCTCCACTTT. This translates into CASSLVGNSPLHF.

CDR3 in amino acids: CASSLWGSGLEVEQFF. The CDR3 bases are TGTGCCAGCAGCCTCTGGGGTAGCGGCCTAGAGGTAGAGCAGTTCTTC. The gene calls are TRBV7-2 and TRBJ2-1; possibly TRBD2 for D (6 bases). Germline CDR1 SGHTA, CDR2 FQGNSA. CDR3 length: 16 residues. With 5 bases removed from V and 10 bases from J, the gap between germline ends came to 24 bases.

This chain uses TRBV11-2 with TRBJ1-4, with D tentatively TRBD1 (5 bases). This CDR3 spans 14 amino acids. Looked up from germline, CDR1 is SGHAT and CDR2 is FQNNGV. Trimming cost V 5 bases and J 8 bases, with 15 bases left between them. This chain's CDR3 is CASSIGASGEKLFF. The DNA for the CDR3 is TGTGCCAGCAGCATAGGGGCGTCGGGGGAAAAACTGTTTTTT.

This clone was counted a single time. The chain joins TRBV7-7 to TRBJ2-1, with 9 bases lining up with TRBD2. Losses at the gene ends were 5 bases for V and 2 bases for J; bases not matched to a gene: 7. In germline, CDR1 is SSHAT, CDR2 FNYEAQ (reference sequence). The CDR3 is made up of 16 amino acids. The CDR3 DNA is TGTGCCAGCAGCAAAGGACTAGCGCCTGCCTACAATGAGCAGTTCTTC. Its translation: CASSKGLAPAYNEQFF.

The gene calls are TRBV28 and TRBJ2-3; D possibly corresponds to TRBD1 (7 bases). CDR1 MDHEN and CDR2 SYDVKM come from the germline V gene. The ends were cut back, 5 bases at V and 8 bases at J, with 23 bases in the middle. The CDR3 extends over 16 amino acids. For the CDR3, the DNA is TGTGCCAGCAGTCCCGGAGGGTTGCAGGGGGGTGGTACGCAGTATTTT. The encoded protein is CASSPGGLQGGGTQYF.

The CDR3 protein is CASSVLPGQGNNEQFF. CDR3 sequence (DNA): TGTGCCAGCAGTGTCTTGCCGGGACAAGGCAACAATGAGCAGTTCTTC. The V and J genes are TRBV6-4 and TRBJ2-1; a weak D match, TRBD1 (6 bases). This CDR3 comprises 16 residues. The V gene's germline CDR1 is MRHNA and CDR2 SNTAGT. The V and J ends lost 4 bases and 5 bases respectively, with 18 bases between them.

The genes are TRBV6-1 and TRBJ2-1; D is undetermined. CDR3 length: 13 amino acids. Trimming cost V 2 bases and J 6 bases, with 8 bases left between them. Germline CDR1 reads MNHNS; CDR2 reads SASEGT. CDR3 sequence (DNA): TGTGCCAGCAGTGAATCCTGGATCAATGAGCAGTTCTTC. It yields the protein CASSESWINEQFF.

The V call is TRBV7-2, the J call TRBJ1-6; possibly TRBD1 for D (5 bases). CDR1 and CDR2 (germline): SGHTA, FQGNSA. The CDR3 covers 14 residues. V was pared by 5 bases and J by 14 bases, with 19 bases between. CDR3 bases: TGTGCCAGCAGCCACTCCCCACAGGACGGGGCCCTCCACTTT. As protein: CASSHSPQDGALHF.

This clone appeared once. J is TRBJ2-1 and V is TRBV11-2; TRBD2 is a possible D gene (6 bases). The CDR3 has 15 amino acids. Trimming removed 5 bases from V and 0 bases from J, with 11 bases in between. CDR1 and CDR2 from the germline V gene are SGHAT and FQNNGV. CDR3: CASSGGLSSYNEQFF. The CDR3 bases are TGTGCCAGCAGCGGGGGACTCAGCTCCTACAATGAGCAGTTCTTC.

The chain has TRBV20-1 and TRBJ2-7; TRBD1 aligns across 9 bases. This CDR3 spans 14 amino acids. Germline V CDR1 and CDR2: DFQATT, SNEGSKA (reference sequence). Losses at the gene ends were 3 bases for V and 6 bases for J; bases not matched to a gene: 9. As DNA, the CDR3 is TGCAGTGCTAGTCCCGGGACAGGGCCCGGCGAGCAGTACTTC. It encodes CSASPGTGPGEQYF.

The chain links TRBV6-5 to TRBJ1-6, with unresolved D. Between the trimmed V and J ends, which lost 2 bases and 13 bases, there was a span of 3 bases. This CDR3 has 10 residues. The germline V gene has CDR1 MNHEY and CDR2 SVGAGI. The CDR3 sequence: CASSYGPLHF. The CDR3 DNA sequence: TGTGCCAGCAGTTACGGGCCCCTCCACTTT.

The chain carries TRBV19 and TRBJ2-1; TRBD2 matches at 11 bases. This CDR3 region has 14 residues. Trimming at V came to 7 bases and at J to 8 bases, leaving 7 bases not matched to a gene. Germline values: CDR1 LNHDA, CDR2 SQIVND (reference sequence). The CDR3 nucleotides read TGTGCCAGTACCGCTAGCGGGAGGAGCGATGAGCAGTTCTTC. Amino acid sequence: CASTASGRSDEQFF.